One and the same sample provided the 28 T cell receptor beta chains below, sequenced in a study of blood T cell repertoires in COVID-19. This table comes from immunoSEQ multiplex PCR, and its TCRdb copy is limited to in-frame clones, with some not included. The sample lists over 200,000 clones; over 80% were seen once. The material sequenced was peripheral blood. These receptors were collected from a woman aged 25-40 years with COVID-19, enrolled during active disease.

The chain links TRBV6-6 to TRBJ1-2, with unresolved D. CDR1 is MNHNY and CDR2 is SVGAGI in the germline V gene (reference sequence). The CDR3 is 12 amino acids. Trimming left V 5 bases short and J 7 bases short, with 11 bases between. Here the CDR3 DNA reads TGTGCCAGCAGTGCCCCTCAAGCTGGCTACACCTTC. Its protein product is CASSAPQAGYTF.

The sample holds one count of this clone. The J gene is TRBJ2-1, the V gene TRBV6-5; the match to TRBD2 covers 7 bases. The CDR3 totals 15 residues. Germline loops: CDR1 MNHEY, CDR2 SVGAGI. Trimming removed 8 bases from V and 5 bases from J; junction bases left unmatched: 12. The CDR3 nucleotides read TGTGCCAGCTCAAAACGGCTAGCGGACAACAATGAGCAGTTCTTC. Protein: CASSKRLADNNEQFF.

The V call is TRBV11-1, the J call TRBJ2-7, with TRBD1 identical over 8 bases. Germline V gives CDR1 SGHAT, CDR2 FQDESV (reference sequence). This CDR3 has 14 residues. V gave up 5 bases and J gave up 3 bases; unmatched junction bases: 6. This CDR3 reads CASSPGQVLYEQYF. In nucleotides, the CDR3 is TGTGCCAGCAGCCCGGGACAGGTACTCTACGAGCAGTACTTC.

This clone came up once. The chain has TRBV5-1 and TRBJ2-1; 7 bases fit TRBD1. This CDR3 is 16 amino acids long. Germline V gene sequence: CDR1 SGHRS, CDR2 YFSETQ. V gave up 4 bases and J gave up 5 bases; unmatched junction bases: 12. The CDR3 DNA is TGCGCCAGCAGCCGTAGGATGAGACAGGGTAACAATGAGCAGTTCTTC. It specifies CASSRRMRQGNNEQFF.

This clone has only one observation. The CDR3 DNA reads as TGTGCCACCAGTTCACAGGGGAACTCCTACAATGAGCAGTTCTTC. Translated: CATSSQGNSYNEQFF. The chain couples TRBV15 to TRBJ2-1, with 7 bases fitting TRBD1. Per germline, CDR1 LNHNV and CDR2 YYDKDF (reference sequence). The CDR3 runs to 15 residues. V dropped 6 bases and J dropped 0; count of bases not matched to a gene: 5.

This clone was picked up a small number of times. The rearrangement links TRBV5-6 to TRBJ2-5; 12 nucleotides align to TRBD2. This CDR3 has 15 amino acids. The germline V gene encodes CDR1 SGHDT and CDR2 YYEEEE. V dropped 4 bases and J dropped 5; count of bases not matched to a gene: 6. CDR3 nucleotides: TGTGCCAGCAGCAGCCCTAGCGGGGGGGCGGAGACCCAGTACTTC. Its translation: CASSSPSGGAETQYF.

This clone was found once. The gene calls are TRBV19 and TRBJ1-2; 8 positions match TRBD1. Germline assignment: CDR1 LNHDA and CDR2 SQIVND (reference sequence). CDR3 length: 16 residues. The ends lost 6 bases at V and 5 bases at J; junction bases unmatched: 14. CDR3 loop: CASRTGGQARGYGYTF. The CDR3 bases are TGTGCCAGTAGGACCGGGGGACAGGCTAGAGGGTATGGCTACACCTTC.

This chain's CDR3 is CASSFSGTSVVTDTQYF. The CDR3 region has the DNA TGCGCCAGCAGCTTTTCAGGGACTAGCGTTGTCACAGATACGCAGTATTTT. The chain has TRBV5-1 and TRBJ2-3, with 10 bases aligning to TRBD2. Germline V gives CDR1 SGHRS, CDR2 YFSETQ. The ends lost 2 bases at V and 2 bases at J; junction bases unmatched: 8. This CDR3 comprises 17 residues.

The rearrangement uses TRBV15 and TRBJ1-4; 10 bases match TRBD1. J lost 7 bases, V lost 5 bases, and 4 bases had no gene match. The CDR3 contains 14 residues. CDR1 is LNHNV, CDR2 YYDKDF, per germline (reference sequence). CDR3 nucleotide sequence: TGTGCCACCAGCGGCGACAGGGGGCTTGAAAAACTGTTTTTT. Translation: CATSGDRGLEKLFF.

This clone was observed a single time. The chain carries TRBV5-1 and TRBJ1-2; 7 nucleotides line up with TRBD1. The CDR3 has 15 residues. Germline assignment: CDR1 SGHRS and CDR2 YFSETQ. V was pared by 4 bases and J by 0 bases, with 6 bases of the junction left unmatched. CDR3 residues: CASSPGQPTNYGYTF. CDR3 nucleotide sequence: TGCGCCAGCAGCCCGGGACAGCCAACTAACTATGGCTACACCTTC.

J is TRBJ2-1 and V is TRBV11-3; 11 positions agree with TRBD2. Germline trimming cut 1 base from V and 5 bases from J; bases unmatched to any gene: 4. Germline-derived CDR1 and CDR2 are SGHNT and YENEEA. The CDR3 extends over 16 amino acids. CDR3 DNA sequence: TGTGCCAGCAGCTTAGCTTTAGCGGGGGGGGACAATGAGCAGTTCTTC. Protein: CASSLALAGGDNEQFF.

The table lists this clone with a count of one. This rearrangement joins TRBV6-5 to TRBJ1-2; D is uncertain. CDR1 and CDR2 from the germline V gene are MNHEY and SVGAGI. The germline V and J ends were trimmed by 7 bases and 0 bases, with 9 bases remaining between them. The CDR3 spans 13 residues. CDR3 protein: CASTPGANYGYTF. CDR3 coding DNA: TGTGCCAGCACCCCGGGAGCTAACTATGGCTACACCTTC.

This clone showed up just a few times. This chain joins TRBV4-1 and TRBJ1-5; 10 bases map to TRBD1. Germline CDR1 is MGHRA and CDR2 is YSYEKL. After removal of 5 bases from V and 7 bases from J, the junction contained 8 bases not matched to a gene. The CDR3 extends over 15 amino acids. The CDR3 protein is CASSSDRGLGQPQHF. Here the CDR3 DNA reads TGCGCCAGCAGCTCGGACAGGGGGTTAGGGCAGCCCCAGCATTTT.

CDR3 loop: CASRRGGNTEAFF. The CDR3 DNA reads TGCGCCAGCAGGCGGGGGGGAAACACTGAAGCTTTCTTT. This chain joins TRBV4-1 and TRBJ1-1; D perhaps matches TRBD1 (5 bases). Germline CDR1 and CDR2: MGHRA and YSYEKL. The CDR3 covers 13 residues. Trimming stripped 6 bases from V and 2 bases from J, with 10 bases between.

The V call is TRBV9, the J call TRBJ2-3; 14 bases agree with TRBD2. The V and J ends lost 0 bases and 4 bases, in that order; junction bases with no gene match: 4. This CDR3 contains 17 residues. CDR1 and CDR2 (germline): SGDLS, YYNGEE. The CDR3 sequence: CASSVATGLAGADTQYF. The DNA of the CDR3 is TGTGCCAGCAGCGTAGCTACGGGACTAGCGGGAGCAGATACGCAGTATTTT.

The chain links TRBV27 to TRBJ2-5; maybe TRBD2 (6 bases). Trimming stripped 1 base from V and 4 bases from J, with 16 bases between. The germline CDR1 and CDR2 sequences are MNHEY and SMNVEV (reference sequence). The CDR3 is made up of 16 amino acids. The CDR3: CASSLWTGEVGETQYF. In nucleotides, the CDR3 is TGTGCCAGCAGTTTATGGACGGGAGAGGTGGGAGAGACCCAGTACTTC.

This clone was counted a few times. V usage is TRBV3-1 (or the pseudogene TRBV3-2) and J usage is TRBJ1-1; D ambiguous. The CDR3 totals 13 residues. V was shortened by 3 bases and J by 8 bases, with 13 bases between the two germline ends. CDR1 is LGHDT, CDR2 YNNKEL, per germline (reference sequence). The CDR3 protein is CASSQGRGSEAFF. The CDR3 nucleotides are TGTGCCAGCAGCCAGGGCCGTGGATCCGAAGCTTTCTTT.

This clone was counted once. The rearrangement links TRBV5-4 to TRBJ2-1; D perhaps matches TRBD1 (5 bases). Per the germline V gene, CDR1 is SGHNT and CDR2 is YYREEE (reference sequence). The CDR3 is 14 residues long. Between the trimmed V and J ends, which lost 1 base and 7 bases, there was a span of 12 bases. Written as DNA, the CDR3 is TGTGCCAGCAGCTTGAGGGCAGGGATGAATGAGCAGTTCTTC. Encoded protein: CASSLRAGMNEQFF.

V usage is TRBV11-2 and J usage is TRBJ2-2, with 11 bases identical to TRBD1. Germline assignment: CDR1 SGHAT and CDR2 FQNNGV. This CDR3 contains 17 residues. J lost 6 bases, V lost 5 bases, and 11 bases had no gene match. The CDR3 nucleotides are TGTGCCAGCAGCCCAATTACCGGGACAGGGGGTTCCGGGGAGCTGTTTTTT. Translation gives CASSPITGTGGSGELFF.

This clone was detected only a few times. V usage is TRBV5-1 and J usage is TRBJ1-6, with 9 bases lining up with TRBD1. Germline values: CDR1 SGHRS, CDR2 YFSETQ. The CDR3 contains 16 residues. The V and J ends lost 3 bases and 7 bases, in that order; junction bases with no gene match: 8. CDR3 loop: CASSSDLGQGNSPLHF. In DNA, the CDR3 is TGCGCCAGCAGCTCCGACTTGGGACAGGGAAATTCACCCCTCCACTTT.

There are a few counts of this clone. The V gene is TRBV2, the J gene TRBJ1-5; TRBD1 matches at 9 bases. CDR1 is SNHLY and CDR2 is FYNNEI in the germline V gene. The CDR3 length is 15 residues. J lost 5 bases, V lost 8 bases, and 10 bases had no gene match. The CDR3 DNA reads as TGTGCCAGCCGACCAAGGACAGGGGTCGATCAGCCCCAGCATTTT. Protein sequence: CASRPRTGVDQPQHF.

The chain uses TRBV19 and TRBJ1-2; 11 nucleotides agree with TRBD1. In germline, CDR1 is LNHDA, CDR2 SQIVND (reference sequence). CDR3 length: 13 amino acids. With V trimmed by 5 bases and J by 8 bases, 4 bases remained unmatched. In DNA, the CDR3 is TGTGCCAGTAGTCCGGGACAGGGGGGCGGCTACACCTTC. Translating gives CASSPGQGGGYTF.

The rearrangement joins TRBV2 to TRBJ2-7; TRBD1 matches 8 bases. The ends lost 7 bases at V and 2 bases at J; junction bases unmatched: 7. This CDR3 is built from 14 residues. Germline CDR1 reads SNHLY; CDR2 reads FYNNEI. In DNA form, the CDR3 reads TGTGCCAGCAAAGAGACAGGGGCTACCTACGAGCAGTACTTC. Translation gives CASKETGATYEQYF.

The rearrangement uses TRBV7-9 and TRBJ1-1, with D possibly matching TRBD1 (6 bases). The CDR3 is made up of 13 amino acids. The V end was cut by 6 bases, the J end by 4 bases, with 12 bases between. Germline CDR1 is SEHNR and CDR2 is FQNEAQ (reference sequence). CDR3 in amino acids: CASRETGTTEAFF. The CDR3 DNA reads as TGTGCCAGCAGAGAAACAGGGACCACTGAAGCTTTCTTT.

This clone has only one observation. V and J are TRBV9 and TRBJ2-1; 12 nucleotides line up with TRBD2. Germline loops: CDR1 SGDLS, CDR2 YYNGEE. The CDR3 extends over 16 amino acids. Trimming at V came to 0 bases and at J to 7 bases, leaving 5 bases not matched to a gene. In DNA, the CDR3 is TGTGCCAGCAGCGTAGCTAGCGGGGGGGCCGTGAATGAGCAGTTCTTC. Translation: CASSVASGGAVNEQFF. The variable domain in full, with the rest retrieved from reference TRBV9 and TRBJ2-1, is DSGVTQTPKHLITATGQRVTLRCSPRSGDLSVYWYQQSLDQGLQFLIQYYNGEERAKGNILERFSAQQFPDLHSELNLSSLELGDSALYFCASSVASGGAVNEQFFGPGTRLTVL.

The chain recombines TRBV28 with TRBJ1-6, with 7 nucleotides matching TRBD1. Germline V gives CDR1 MDHEN, CDR2 SYDVKM. This CDR3 contains 16 residues. After removal of 5 bases from V and 8 bases from J, the junction contained 12 bases not matched to a gene. The CDR3 DNA sequence: TGTGCCAGCAGTATCGGACAGGCTGAGGGGGATTCACCCCTCCACTTT. This sequence encodes CASSIGQAEGDSPLHF.

V gene TRBV7-9 combines with J gene TRBJ1-1; the D is unclear. Germline CDR1 is SEHNR and CDR2 is FQNEAQ (reference sequence). Trimming took 3 bases from V and 8 from J, leaving 7 bases between them. The CDR3 contains 11 residues. The CDR3 nucleotides are TGTGCCAGCAGCTTCGCCAGGGAAGCTTTCTTT. This codes for CASSFAREAFF.

The chain's CDR3 is CASSYSQTSIDEQFF. The CDR3 nucleotides are TGTGCCAGCAGTTACTCGCAGACTAGCATCGATGAGCAGTTCTTC. The rearrangement links TRBV6-5 to TRBJ2-1; TRBD2 matches at 7 bases. This CDR3 region has 15 residues. CDR1 and CDR2 (germline): MNHEY, SVGAGI. Germline trimming cut 0 bases from V and 8 bases from J; bases unmatched to any gene: 7.